What follows are 8 T cell receptor beta chains derived from one specimen sequenced in a study of T-cell reconstitution after alpha-beta-depleted transplantation in children. During its preparation, the TCRbeta library received unique molecular identifiers. TCRdb redid the calling of the PCR reads with MiXCR, one entry per CDR3 protein. The sample consists of about 400,000 distinct CDR3 sequences, roughly 15% of them appearing once. This sample comprised PBMCs, mostly from graft donor cells, obtained 360 days after TCRalphabeta/CD19-depleted stem cell transplant. These receptors were taken from a boy in the first two years of life who had a stem cell transplant for Wiskott-Aldrich syndrome, so the T cells may come from the graft donor.

This chain connects TRBV6-1 to TRBJ2-4; 15 bases line up with TRBD2. Germline CDR1 MNHNS, CDR2 SASEGT. The junction had 6 bases not matched to a gene; V was cut back by 6 bases and J by 9 bases. The CDR3 covers 15 residues. The CDR3 nucleotides are TGTGCCAGCAGAGGACTAGCGGGGGGGAACGTCATTCAGTACTTC. Its translation is CASRGLAGGNVIQYF.

This clonotype showed up just a few times. This sequence joins TRBV12-3 or TRBV12-4 and TRBJ2-2; maybe TRBD1 (6 bases). The CDR3 sequence is 15 residues long. Between the trimmed V and J ends, which lost 5 bases and 5 bases, there was a span of 15 bases. CDR3 nucleotide sequence: TGTGCCAGCAGTCTGGGGGCAGGGTGGACCGGGGAGCTGTTTTTT. It codes for CASSLGAGWTGELFF.

The chain has TRBV5-1 and TRBJ2-1, with 7 bases lining up with TRBD1. The V segment lost 0 bases and the J segment 5 bases; nucleotides outside the gene matches: 5. The CDR3 spans 15 residues. Germline lookup yields CDR1 SGHRS and CDR2 YFSETQ. The CDR3: CASSLVGTANNEQFF. The CDR3 bases are TGCGCCAGCAGCTTGGTGGGGACAGCTAACAATGAGCAGTTCTTC.

As concerns this clonotype: Given a much more abundant clone one base away, this may be a read error. The gene calls are TRBV10-3 and TRBJ2-3; 8 bases fit TRBD1. Trimming cost V 7 bases and J 3 bases; bases outside gene matches: 6. The CDR3 has 14 residues. Germline V gene lookup returns CDR1 ENHRY and CDR2 SYGVKD. CDR3 sequence: CAIKDRALTDTQYF. CDR3 DNA: TGTGCCATCAAGGACAGGGCGCTTACAGATACGCAGTATTTT.

This clonotype has at least ten counts. This chain links TRBV12-3 or TRBV12-4 with TRBJ2-1, with D perhaps TRBD1 (6 bases). This CDR3 has 12 amino acids. V shed 5 bases and J shed 9 bases, with 11 bases lying between them. CDR3 DNA sequence: TGTGCCAGCAGTCAGGGGTGGAGTGAGCAGTTCTTC. Translation: CASSQGWSEQFF.

The rearrangement links TRBV30 to TRBJ2-1, with 9 bases identical to TRBD2. This CDR3 spans 14 amino acids. The V gene's germline CDR1 is GTSNPN and CDR2 SVGIG (reference sequence). With 2 bases clipped from V and 7 bases from J, the junction kept 6 bases outside the gene matches. Here the CDR3 DNA reads TGTGCCTGGAGTCTAGTAGCGGGAGCAAATGAGCAGTTCTTC. Translating it yields CAWSLVAGANEQFF.

This chain links TRBV6-5 with TRBJ2-3; 14 positions match TRBD2. Germline V lookup: CDR1 MNHEY, CDR2 SVGAGI. V dropped 4 bases and J dropped 0; count of bases not matched to a gene: 3. The CDR3 length is 17 residues. The CDR3 DNA reads TGTGCCAGCAGTTCGGGACTAGCGGGAGCTAGCACAGATACGCAGTATTTT. It yields the protein CASSSGLAGASTDTQYF.

This clonotype was seen a handful of times. The chain recombines TRBV5-1 with TRBJ2-3; TRBD2 matches 9 bases. CDR3 length equals 18 residues. Germline loops: CDR1 SGHRS, CDR2 YFSETQ. Unmatched junction bases numbered 11, after V lost 0 bases and J lost 3 bases. Here the CDR3 DNA reads TGCGCCAGCAGCTTGGAGCCCCCGCTAGCGGGAATGACAGATACGCAGTATTTT. It is translated as CASSLEPPLAGMTDTQYF.